Included here is one T cell receptor (beta chain) sequence, with context. This sample was included in a study of blood T cell repertoires in COVID-19. On the study more broadly: Both acute and convalescent COVID-19 samples were obtained from the United States, Italy and Spain. Sources were T cells, B-cell-depleted T cells, or PBMCs; the material itself was cDNA or gDNA.

The authors' processing: Quantification of nucleated cells was approximated via reference gene primer amplification. Using immunoSEQ multiplex PCR, the repertoire was profiled, and TCRdb retains in-frame clones only, with some absent. The V and J calls and the clone size are those of that table, but D and trimming were determined from the DNA. The sample lists about 43,000 clones; 86% were seen once. V lost 4 bases and J lost 3; bases outside the gene matches: 4. Per the germline V gene, CDR1 is LGHDT and CDR2 is YNNKEL (reference sequence). CDR3 length equals 14 residues. Sequenced: peripheral blood. This chain uses TRBV3-1 (or the pseudogene TRBV3-2) with TRBJ2-5, with TRBD2 matching 8 bases. The clonotype comes from a man in his fifties or sixties with active COVID-19. The CDR3 sequence is CASSPLSGEETQYF. The CDR3 DNA follows: TGTGCCAGCAGCCCGCTTAGCGGGGAAGAGACCCAGTACTTC.